This T cell receptor beta chain was observed in a study of CD4 T cells in relation to SARS-CoV-2 and coronaviruses. Study overall: After roughly 9 days of antigen culture, PBMC TCR beta CDR3s were sequenced. Study results and caveats: In around 60% of donors, memory CD4+ clonotypes crossrecognized SARS-CoV-2 and at least one common cold coronavirus spike. Crossreactivity was assessed only for spike protein, not other viral proteins.

CD4+ T cells from unexposed donors were obtained before the COVID-19 pandemic (2011-2018). The cells were cultured for over eight days before CD4+ T cells were isolated. Unexposed-donor CD4+ T cells were probed with SARS-CoV-2 S/N and four cold-coronavirus spikes, cells permitting. TCRdb's table, derived via immunoSEQ multiplex PCR, lists solely in-frame clones and lacks some. The sample includes more than 20,000 clones, approximately 82% seen only once; the top ten take 15% to 20%. The CDR3 extends over 12 amino acids. With V trimmed by 4 bases and J by 11 bases, 6 bases remained unmatched. Germline V lookup: CDR1 KGHDR, CDR2 SFDVKD. There are a few counts of this clone. Its antigen remains unidentified.

The rearrangement uses TRBV24-1 and TRBJ1-2, with TRBD1 matching 7 bases. The sequence derives from a human donor in good health. The specimen was CD4+ T cells from PBMCs, cultured in vitro. Here the CDR3 reads CATSDRQGEYTF. The CDR3 coding sequence is TGTGCCACCAGTGACCGACAGGGAGAATACACCTTC.